The source of this T cell receptor beta chain is a study of shared clonotypes between healthy human individuals. Study overall: With ages of 18 to 49, the donors were a couple of women and three men. Findings and caveats of the study: Generation probability values for non-shared clonotypes were lower than those for clonotypes shared by all four donors.

Deep was the level used in running the assay. The authors distributed each subset's genomic DNA evenly over several immunoSEQ plates. The method was immunoSEQ multiplex PCR; TCRdb's version includes in-frame clones alone and lacks a portion of them. The sample has over 400,000 clones, approximately 94% seen once. CDR1 is SNHLY and CDR2 is FYNNEI in the germline V gene. This CDR3 region has 15 residues. Between the trimmed V and J ends, which lost 7 bases and 2 bases, there was a span of 14 bases. Note on this clone: Its target is not known.

The specimen was naive CD4+ T cells sorted from blood. Sample subset: CD45RA+ positively selected. The rearrangement uses TRBV2 and TRBJ1-4; possible D gene TRBD1, 5 bases. This receptor was taken from a woman under 40 in good health. In DNA, the CDR3 is TGTGCCAGCACTATGAGGGGTGCGACTAATGAAAAACTGTTTTTT. As protein: CASTMRGATNEKLFF.